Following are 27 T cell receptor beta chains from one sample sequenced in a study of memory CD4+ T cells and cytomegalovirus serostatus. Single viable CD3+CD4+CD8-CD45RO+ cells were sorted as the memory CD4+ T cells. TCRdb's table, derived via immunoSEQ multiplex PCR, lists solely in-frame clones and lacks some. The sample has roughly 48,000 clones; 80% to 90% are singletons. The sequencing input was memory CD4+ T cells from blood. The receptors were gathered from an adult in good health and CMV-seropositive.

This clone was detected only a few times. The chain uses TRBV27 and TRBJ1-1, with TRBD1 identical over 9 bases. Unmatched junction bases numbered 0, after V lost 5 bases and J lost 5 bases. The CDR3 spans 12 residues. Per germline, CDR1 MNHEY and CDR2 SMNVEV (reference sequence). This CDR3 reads CASSDRGTEAFF. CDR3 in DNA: TGTGCCAGCAGTGACAGGGGGACTGAAGCTTTCTTT.

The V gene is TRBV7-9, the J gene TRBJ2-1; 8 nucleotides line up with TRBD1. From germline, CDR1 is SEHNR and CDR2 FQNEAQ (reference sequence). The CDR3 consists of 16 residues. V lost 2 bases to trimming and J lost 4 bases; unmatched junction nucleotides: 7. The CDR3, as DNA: TGTGCCAGCAGCTTACAGGGGGCCCTCGTTTACAATGAGCAGTTCTTC. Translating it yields CASSLQGALVYNEQFF.

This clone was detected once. DNA of the CDR3: TGCGCCAGCAGTCGAGACCGGACAGGGGAGTGCGTTGGCTACACCTTC. This translates into CASSRDRTGECVGYTF. V gene TRBV23-1 combines with J gene TRBJ1-2; 9 bases agree with TRBD1. TRBV23-1 is designated an ORF whose function remains uncertain. V lost 4 bases, J lost 7 bases, and 13 bases stayed unmatched. The CDR3 is made up of 16 amino acids.

The CDR3 sequence: CASSPEGVGPNEQFF. The CDR3 DNA reads as TGTGCCAGCTCACCAGAGGGAGTGGGCCCCAATGAGCAGTTCTTC. The chain employs TRBV18 and TRBJ2-1, with a weak D call TRBD2 (5 bases). The ends were cut back, 2 bases at V and 6 bases at J, with 14 bases in the middle. Germline V lookup: CDR1 KGHSH, CDR2 LQKENI. There are 15 residues in the CDR3.

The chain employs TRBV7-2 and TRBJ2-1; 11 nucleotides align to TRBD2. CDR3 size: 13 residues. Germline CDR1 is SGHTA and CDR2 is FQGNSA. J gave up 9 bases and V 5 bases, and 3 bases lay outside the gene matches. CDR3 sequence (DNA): TGTGCCAGCAGCAAAACTAGCGGGAGTGAGCAGTTCTTC. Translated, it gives CASSKTSGSEQFF.

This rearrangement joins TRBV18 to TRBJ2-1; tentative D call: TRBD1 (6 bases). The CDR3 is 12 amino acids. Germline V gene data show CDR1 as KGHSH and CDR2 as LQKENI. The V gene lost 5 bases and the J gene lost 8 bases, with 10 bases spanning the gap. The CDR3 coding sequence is TGTGCCAGCTCAAAAAACAGGGATGAGCAGTTCTTC. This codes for CASSKNRDEQFF.

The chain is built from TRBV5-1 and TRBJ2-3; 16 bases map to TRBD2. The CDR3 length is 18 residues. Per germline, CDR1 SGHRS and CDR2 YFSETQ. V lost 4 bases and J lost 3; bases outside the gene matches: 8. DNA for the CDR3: TGCGCCAGCAGCGAAGGGACTAGCGGGAGGGCCCTGACAGATACGCAGTATTTT. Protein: CASSEGTSGRALTDTQYF. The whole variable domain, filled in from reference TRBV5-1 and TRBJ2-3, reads KAGVTQTPRYLIKTRGQQVTLSCSPISGHRSVSWYQQTPGQGLQFLFEYFSETQRNKGNFPGRFSGRQFSNSRSEMNVSTLELGDSALYLCASSEGTSGRALTDTQYFGPGTRLTVL.

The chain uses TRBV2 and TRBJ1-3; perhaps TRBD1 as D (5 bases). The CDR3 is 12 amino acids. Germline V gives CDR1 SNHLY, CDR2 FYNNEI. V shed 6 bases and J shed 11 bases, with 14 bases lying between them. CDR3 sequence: CASSPRVAAIYF. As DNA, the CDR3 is TGTGCCAGCAGCCCCAGGGTAGCGGCCATATATTTT.

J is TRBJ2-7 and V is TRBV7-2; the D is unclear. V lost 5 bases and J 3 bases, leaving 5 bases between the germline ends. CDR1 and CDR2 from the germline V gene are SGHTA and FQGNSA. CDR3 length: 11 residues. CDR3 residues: CASSIHYEQYF. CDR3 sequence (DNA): TGTGCCAGCAGCATACACTACGAGCAGTACTTC.

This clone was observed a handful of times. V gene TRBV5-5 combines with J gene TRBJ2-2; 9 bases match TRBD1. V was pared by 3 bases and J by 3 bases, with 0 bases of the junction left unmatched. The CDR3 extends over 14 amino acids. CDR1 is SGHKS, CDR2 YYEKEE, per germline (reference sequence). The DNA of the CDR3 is TGTGCCAGCAGCTGGACAGGGGACACCGGGGAGCTGTTTTTT. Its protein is CASSWTGDTGELFF.

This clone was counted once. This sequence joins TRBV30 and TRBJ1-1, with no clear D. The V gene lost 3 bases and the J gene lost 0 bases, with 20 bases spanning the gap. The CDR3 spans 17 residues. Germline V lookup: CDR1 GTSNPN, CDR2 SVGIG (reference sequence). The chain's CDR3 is CAWRREGVWAMNTEAFF. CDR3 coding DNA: TGTGCCTGGAGGAGGGAAGGAGTATGGGCCATGAACACTGAAGCTTTCTTT.

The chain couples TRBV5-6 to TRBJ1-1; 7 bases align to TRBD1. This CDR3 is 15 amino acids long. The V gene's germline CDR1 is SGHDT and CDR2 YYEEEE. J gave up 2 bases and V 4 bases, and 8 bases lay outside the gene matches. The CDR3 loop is CASSGGDRANTEAFF. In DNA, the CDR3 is TGTGCCAGCAGCGGTGGGGACAGAGCCAACACTGAAGCTTTCTTT.

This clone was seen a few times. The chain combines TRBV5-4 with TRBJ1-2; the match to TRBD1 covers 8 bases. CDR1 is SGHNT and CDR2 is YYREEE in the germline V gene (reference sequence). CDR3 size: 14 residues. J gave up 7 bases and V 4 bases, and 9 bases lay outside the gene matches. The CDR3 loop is CASSLSTGARGYTF. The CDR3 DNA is TGTGCCAGCAGCCTATCGACAGGGGCACGTGGCTACACCTTC.

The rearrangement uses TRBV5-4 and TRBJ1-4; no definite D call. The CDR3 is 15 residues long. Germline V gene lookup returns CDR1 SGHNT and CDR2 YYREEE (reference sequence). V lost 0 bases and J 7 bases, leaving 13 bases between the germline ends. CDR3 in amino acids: CASSLGPGKGEKLFF. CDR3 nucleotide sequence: TGTGCCAGCAGCTTGGGGCCCGGGAAGGGTGAAAAACTGTTTTTT.

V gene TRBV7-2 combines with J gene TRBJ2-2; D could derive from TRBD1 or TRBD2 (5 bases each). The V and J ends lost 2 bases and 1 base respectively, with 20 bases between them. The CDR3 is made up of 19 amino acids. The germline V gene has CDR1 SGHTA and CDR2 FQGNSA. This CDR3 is CASSLSIGAGPGNTGELFF. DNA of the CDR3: TGTGCCAGCAGCTTATCTATCGGGGCGGGTCCGGGGAACACCGGGGAGCTGTTTTTT.

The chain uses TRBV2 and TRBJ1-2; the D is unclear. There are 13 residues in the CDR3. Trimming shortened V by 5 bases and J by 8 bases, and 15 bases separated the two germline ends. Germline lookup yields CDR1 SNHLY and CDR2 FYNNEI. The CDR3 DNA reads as TGTGCCAGCAGTTCCGACACCCGGGTAGGCTACACCTTC. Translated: CASSSDTRVGYTF.

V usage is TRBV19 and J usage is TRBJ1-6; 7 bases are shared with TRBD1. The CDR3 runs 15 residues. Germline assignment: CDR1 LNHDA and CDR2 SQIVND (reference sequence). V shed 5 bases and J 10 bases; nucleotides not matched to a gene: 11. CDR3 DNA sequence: TGTGCCAGTAGTTTTACCCGACAGGGAGGGTCACCCCTCCACTTT. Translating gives CASSFTRQGGSPLHF.

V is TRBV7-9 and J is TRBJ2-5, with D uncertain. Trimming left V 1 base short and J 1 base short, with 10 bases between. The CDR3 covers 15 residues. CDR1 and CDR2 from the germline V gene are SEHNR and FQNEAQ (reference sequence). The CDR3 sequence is CASSLGTGGQETQYF. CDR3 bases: TGTGCCAGCAGCTTAGGGACGGGCGGCCAAGAGACCCAGTACTTC.

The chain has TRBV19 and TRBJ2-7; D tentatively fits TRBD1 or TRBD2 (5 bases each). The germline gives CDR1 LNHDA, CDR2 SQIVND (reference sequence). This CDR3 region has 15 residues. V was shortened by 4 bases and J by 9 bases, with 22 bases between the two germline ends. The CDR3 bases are TGTGCCAGTAGTACACGGGCTTTTTATGGGGACCGGCAGTACTTC. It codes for CASSTRAFYGDRQYF.

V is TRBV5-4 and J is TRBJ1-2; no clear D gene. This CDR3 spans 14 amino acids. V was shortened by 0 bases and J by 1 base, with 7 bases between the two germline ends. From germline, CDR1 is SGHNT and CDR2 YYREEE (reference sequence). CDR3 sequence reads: CASSLEYGNYGYTF. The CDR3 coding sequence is TGTGCCAGCAGCTTGGAGTACGGTAACTATGGCTACACCTTC.

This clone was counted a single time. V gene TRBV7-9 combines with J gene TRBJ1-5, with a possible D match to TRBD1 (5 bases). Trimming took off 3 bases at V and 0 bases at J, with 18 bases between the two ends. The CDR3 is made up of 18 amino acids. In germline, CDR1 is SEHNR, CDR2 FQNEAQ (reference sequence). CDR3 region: CASSLPPLPDSSNQPQHF. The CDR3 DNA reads TGTGCCAGCAGCTTGCCTCCATTACCTGACAGTAGCAATCAGCCCCAGCATTTT.

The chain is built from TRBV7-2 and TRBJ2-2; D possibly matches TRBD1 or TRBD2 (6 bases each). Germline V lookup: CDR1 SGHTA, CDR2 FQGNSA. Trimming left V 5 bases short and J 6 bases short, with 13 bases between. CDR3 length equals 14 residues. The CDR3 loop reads CASSPKGGPGELFF. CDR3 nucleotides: TGTGCCAGCAGCCCAAAGGGGGGACCCGGGGAGCTGTTTTTT.

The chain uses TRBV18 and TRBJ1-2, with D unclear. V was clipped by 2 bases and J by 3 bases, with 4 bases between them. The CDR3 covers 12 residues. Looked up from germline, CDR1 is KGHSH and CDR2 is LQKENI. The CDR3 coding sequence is TGTGCCAGCTCACCAACGGACTATGGCTACACCTTC. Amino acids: CASSPTDYGYTF.

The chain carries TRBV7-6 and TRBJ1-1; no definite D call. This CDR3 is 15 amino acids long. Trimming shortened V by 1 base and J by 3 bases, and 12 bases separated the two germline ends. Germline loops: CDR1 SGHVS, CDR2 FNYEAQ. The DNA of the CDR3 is TGTGCCAGCAGCTTAGTGGGAGGAAGGGACACTGAAGCTTTCTTT. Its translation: CASSLVGGRDTEAFF. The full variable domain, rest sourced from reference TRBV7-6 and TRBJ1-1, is GAGVSQSPRYKVTKRGQDVALRCDPISGHVSLYWYRQALGQGPEFLTYFNYEAQQDKSGLPNDRFSAERPEGSISTLTIQRTEQRDSAMYRCASSLVGGRDTEAFFGQGTRLTVV.

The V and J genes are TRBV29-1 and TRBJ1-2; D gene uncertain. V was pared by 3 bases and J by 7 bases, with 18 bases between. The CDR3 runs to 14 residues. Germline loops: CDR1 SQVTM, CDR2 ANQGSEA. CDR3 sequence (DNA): TGCAGCGTTGACAAGATCTCAGTGGGGTTTGGCTACACCTTC. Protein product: CSVDKISVGFGYTF.

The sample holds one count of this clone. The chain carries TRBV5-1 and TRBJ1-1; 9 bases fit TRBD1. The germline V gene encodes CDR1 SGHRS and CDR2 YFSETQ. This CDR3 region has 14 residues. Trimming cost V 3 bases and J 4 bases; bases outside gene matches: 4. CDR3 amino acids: CASSWTGVSTEAFF. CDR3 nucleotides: TGCGCCAGCAGCTGGACAGGGGTGAGCACTGAAGCTTTCTTT.

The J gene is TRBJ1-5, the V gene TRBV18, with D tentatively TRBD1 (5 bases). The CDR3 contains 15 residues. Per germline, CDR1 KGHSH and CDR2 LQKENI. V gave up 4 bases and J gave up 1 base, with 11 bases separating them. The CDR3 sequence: CASSLSRGSNQPQHF. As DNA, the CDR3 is TGTGCCAGCTCACTCTCCCGGGGCAGCAATCAGCCCCAGCATTTT. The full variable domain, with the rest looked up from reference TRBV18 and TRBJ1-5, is NAGVMQNPRHLVRRRGQEARLRCSPMKGHSHVYWYRQLPEEGLKFMVYLQKENIIDESGMPKERFSAEFPKEGPSILRIQQVVRGDSAAYFCASSLSRGSNQPQHFGDGTRLSIL.